Following are 14 T cell receptor beta chains from one sample sequenced in a study of blood T cell repertoires in COVID-19. Sequencing was performed with immunoSEQ multiplex PCR; in TCRdb, only in-frame clones are kept and a portion is missing. The sample lists 70,000 to 85,000 clones, 82% seen once, with 10% in the top ten. The sample comprised peripheral blood. The origin of the receptors is a man in his 60s with acute or convalescent COVID-19.

The rearrangement joins TRBV30 to TRBJ1-1; 9 bases are shared with TRBD1. This CDR3 region has 15 residues. CDR1 and CDR2 (germline): GTSNPN, SVGIG (reference sequence). The junction had 8 bases not matched to a gene; V was cut back by 0 bases and J by 6 bases. The chain's CDR3 is CAWSVFGTGGSEAFF. DNA of the CDR3: TGTGCCTGGAGTGTATTCGGTACAGGGGGCTCTGAAGCTTTCTTT.

The chain carries TRBV6-5 and TRBJ1-2, with D perhaps matching TRBD1 (6 bases). The CDR3 is 13 amino acids. V was shortened by 5 bases and J by 5 bases, with 12 bases between the two germline ends. Germline loops: CDR1 MNHEY, CDR2 SVGAGI. Here the CDR3 DNA reads TGTGCCAGCAGTCCCACAGGGCCTTATGGCTACACCTTC. Its protein product is CASSPTGPYGYTF.

This chain connects TRBV30 to TRBJ1-1; D not resolved. Germline V gene lookup returns CDR1 GTSNPN and CDR2 SVGIG (reference sequence). Trimming removed 1 base at V and 5 bases at J, with 20 bases between. This CDR3 comprises 16 residues. Here the CDR3 reads CAWSASMTRRGTEAFF. The CDR3 region has the DNA TGTGCCTGGAGTGCTTCTATGACACGTCGAGGGACTGAAGCTTTCTTT. Full variable domain (rest looked up from reference TRBV30 and TRBJ1-1): SQTIHQWPATLVQPVGSPLSLECTVEGTSNPNLYWYRQAAGRGLQLLFYSVGIGQISSEVPQNLSASRPQDRQFILSSKKLLLSDSGFYLCAWSASMTRRGTEAFFGQGTRLTVV.

This clone was observed a few times. The chain joins TRBV30 to TRBJ1-2, with D perhaps TRBD1 (6 bases). Trimming removed 5 bases from V and 2 bases from J, with 6 bases in between. CDR1 and CDR2 (germline): GTSNPN, SVGIG (reference sequence). The CDR3 sequence is 11 residues long. CDR3 bases: TGTGCCTGGGGACAGAACTATGGCTACACCTTC. Amino acid sequence: CAWGQNYGYTF.

This sequence joins TRBV7-2 and TRBJ1-5; D call uncertain. Germline CDR1 reads SGHTA; CDR2 reads FQGNSA. The CDR3 runs to 14 residues. Trimming shortened V by 1 base and J by 5 bases, and 9 bases separated the two germline ends. The CDR3 sequence is CASSLDTLDQPQHF. For the CDR3, the DNA is TGTGCCAGCAGCTTAGACACCCTCGATCAGCCCCAGCATTTT.

V and J are TRBV19 and TRBJ1-5; D is ambiguous. The CDR3 contains 17 residues. Germline V gene data show CDR1 as LNHDA and CDR2 as SQIVND (reference sequence). The V and J ends lost 5 bases and 2 bases respectively, with 19 bases between them. CDR3 in DNA: TGTGCCAGTAGTCCCTCCCTTAGCCTACGGGGCAATCAGCCCCAGCATTTT. Protein: CASSPSLSLRGNQPQHF.

The chain employs TRBV5-1 and TRBJ1-2, with no clear D. The ends were cut back, 3 bases at V and 1 base at J, with 10 bases in the middle. Germline lookup yields CDR1 SGHRS and CDR2 YFSETQ. This CDR3 contains 14 residues. The CDR3: CASSYEGNNYGYTF. CDR3 nucleotides: TGCGCCAGCAGCTATGAGGGAAATAACTATGGCTACACCTTC.

This clone was seen just once. The rearrangement links TRBV19 to TRBJ1-2; 7 bases align to TRBD1. The CDR3 contains 14 residues. With V trimmed by 7 bases and J by 9 bases, 14 bases remained unmatched. The V gene's germline CDR1 is LNHDA and CDR2 SQIVND (reference sequence). The CDR3 region is CASKDRAERWSYTF. DNA for the CDR3: TGTGCCAGTAAAGACAGGGCCGAGAGGTGGAGCTACACCTTC.

The sample holds a few counts of this clone. The V call is TRBV30, the J call TRBJ2-7, with D unresolved. In germline, CDR1 is GTSNPN, CDR2 SVGIG (reference sequence). Trimming pared 2 bases from V and 4 bases from J, leaving 18 bases between. The CDR3 has 15 residues. CDR3 in amino acids: CAWSPSSTIVYEQYF. In nucleotides, the CDR3 is TGTGCCTGGAGTCCAAGCTCGACAATAGTTTACGAGCAGTACTTC.

The chain links TRBV7-2 to TRBJ1-3; D call uncertain. The germline V gene has CDR1 SGHTA and CDR2 FQGNSA. The CDR3 is 11 residues long. Trimming shortened V by 7 bases and J by 8 bases, and 9 bases separated the two germline ends. This CDR3 is CASTSVDTIYF. Written as DNA, the CDR3 is TGTGCCAGCACTTCTGTCGACACCATATATTTT.

This clone was observed a single time. The chain is built from TRBV7-9 and TRBJ1-2; no reliable D call. V lost 5 bases to trimming and J lost 1 base, with 14 bases between them. The CDR3 totals 15 residues. The germline V gene encodes CDR1 SEHNR and CDR2 FQNEAQ (reference sequence). This CDR3 is CASSAQPGNNYGYTF. The CDR3 nucleotides are TGTGCCAGCAGCGCACAACCGGGGAATAACTATGGCTACACCTTC.

This clone occurred a few times. This chain connects TRBV4-3 to TRBJ2-3; TRBD2 might be the D (6 bases). Germline V gives CDR1 LGHNA, CDR2 YSLEER. The CDR3 spans 15 residues. The V end lost 4 bases, the J end lost 5 bases, and 16 bases lay between the germline ends. CDR3 bases: TGCGCCAGCAGCCCCGCCTGGAGGGCGGAAGATACGCAGTATTTT. This codes for CASSPAWRAEDTQYF.

This clone was found once. The gene calls are TRBV5-1 and TRBJ1-1; 7 nucleotides match TRBD1. The CDR3 runs 15 residues. After removal of 0 bases from V and 5 bases from J, the junction contained 7 bases not matched to a gene. CDR1 and CDR2 from the germline V gene are SGHRS and YFSETQ. The CDR3, as DNA: TGCGCCAGCAGCTTGGGAAGGGGGCAGGGGACTGAAGCTTTCTTT. Protein product: CASSLGRGQGTEAFF.

J is TRBJ1-3 and V is TRBV12-5; TRBD1 might be the D (5 bases). CDR3 length: 16 amino acids. Germline V gene sequence: CDR1 LGHNT, CDR2 FRNRAP. The germline V and J ends were trimmed by 1 base and 1 base, with 11 bases remaining between them. The CDR3: CASGLGAGGSGNTIYF. The CDR3 nucleotides are TGTGCTAGTGGTTTGGGGGCGGGGGGATCTGGAAACACCATATATTTT. The variable domain in full, with the rest retrieved from reference TRBV12-5 and TRBJ1-3, is DARVTQTPRHKVTEMGQEVTMRCQPILGHNTVFWYRQTMMQGLELLAYFRNRAPLDDSGMPKDRFSAEMPDATLATLKIQPSEPRDSAVYFCASGLGAGGSGNTIYFGEGSWLTVV.